These 3 T cell receptor beta chains were all obtained from the same sample, sequenced in a study of OX40 agonist ivuxolimab in advanced cancers. Assay: immunoSEQ multiplex PCR; the TCRdb copy retains only in-frame clones and omits some. The sample carries about 39,000 clones, about 90% recorded once. The sequencing here drew on CD4+ or CD8+ T cells sorted from blood, taken in a trial of the OX40 agonist ivuxolimab. The source of these receptors is an adult with an advanced solid tumor such as melanoma, head and neck, liver or kidney cancer.

V gene TRBV28 combines with J gene TRBJ2-1; 7 bases match TRBD1. V was clipped by 3 bases and J by 11 bases; unmatched bases: 10. Germline V CDR1 and CDR2: MDHEN, SYDVKM. This CDR3 has 14 residues. Here the CDR3 DNA reads TGTGCCAGCAGTTTGCGTGGGACAGCCGGAAAGCAGTTCTTC. Its protein product is CASSLRGTAGKQFF. Drawing the rest from reference TRBV28 and TRBJ2-1, the complete variable domain is DVKVTQSSRYLVKRTGEKVFLECVQDMDHENMFWYRQDPGLGLRLIYFSYDVKMKEKGDIPEGYSVSREKKERFSLILESASTNQTSMYLCASSLRGTAGKQFFGPGTRLTVL.

The V gene is TRBV10-2, the J gene TRBJ2-7, with D possibly matching TRBD1 (6 bases). Germline CDR1 reads WSHSY; CDR2 reads SAAADI. V lost 8 bases, J lost 2 bases, and 16 bases lay in between. The CDR3 runs 14 residues. CDR3 in DNA: TGCGCCAGCTCGGGTACAGGGCGGGCCTACGAGCAGTACTTC. Its protein product is CASSGTGRAYEQYF.

The genes are TRBV6-5 and TRBJ2-7; 8 bases match TRBD2. The CDR3 consists of 16 residues. Germline values: CDR1 MNHEY, CDR2 SVGAGI. Germline trimming cut 0 bases from V and 7 bases from J; bases unmatched to any gene: 11. CDR3 DNA: TGTGCCAGCAGTTACTCTGCCGAGGGACTAGGAAGGGAGCAGTACTTC. It translates to CASSYSAEGLGREQYF.